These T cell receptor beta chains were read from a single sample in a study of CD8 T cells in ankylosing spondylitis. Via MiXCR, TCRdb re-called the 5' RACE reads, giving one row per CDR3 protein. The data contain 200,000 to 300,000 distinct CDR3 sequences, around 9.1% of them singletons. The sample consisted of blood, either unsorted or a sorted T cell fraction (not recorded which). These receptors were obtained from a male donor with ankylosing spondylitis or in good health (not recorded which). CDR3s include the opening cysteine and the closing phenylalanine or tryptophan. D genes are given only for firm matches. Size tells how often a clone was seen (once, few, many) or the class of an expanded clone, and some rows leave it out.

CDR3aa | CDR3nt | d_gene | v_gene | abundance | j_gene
CASTADGTNSPLHF | TGTGCCAGCACCGCGGACGGCACTAATTCACCCCTCCACTTT | - | TRBV7-2 | many | TRBJ1-6
CASSSGQGADSPLHF | TGCGCCAGCAGCAGTGGACAGGGGGCGGATTCACCCCTCCACTTT | TRBD1 | TRBV5-1 | - | TRBJ1-6
CASSLGLGLQGEQYF | TGTGCCAGCAGCTTAGGACTAGGGCTACAGGGCGAGCAGTACTTC | - | TRBV7-2 | - | TRBJ2-7
CASSFSPTSDTQYF | TGTGCCAGCAGTTTTTCTCCGACTTCAGATACGCAGTATTTT | - | TRBV6-2/TRBV6-3 | few | TRBJ2-3
CATSEIGSDNEQFF | TGTGCCACCAGTGAAATCGGGAGTGACAATGAGCAGTTCTTC | - | TRBV24-1 | many | TRBJ2-1
CSAKGGIMSGNTIYF | TGCAGTGCTAAGGGGGGAATTATGAGCGGAAACACCATATATTTT | - | TRBV20-1 | many | TRBJ1-3
CASSSTGLAPDTQYF | TGTGCCAGCAGCTCTACCGGACTAGCCCCAGATACGCAGTATTTT | TRBD2 | TRBV9 | many | TRBJ2-3
CATSRERTGNYGYTF | TGTGCCACCAGCAGAGAACGGACAGGGAACTATGGCTACACCTTC | TRBD1 | TRBV15 | many | TRBJ1-2
CASSLGLEYNEQFF | TGTGCCAGCAGCTTAGGGCTGGAATACAATGAGCAGTTCTTC | - | TRBV7-8 | few | TRBJ2-1
CASSTRDRNYGYTF | TGTGCCAGCAGCACCCGGGACAGGAATTATGGCTACACCTTC | TRBD1 | TRBV7-2 | many | TRBJ1-2
CASSLVGAVEAFF | TGTGCCAGCAGCTTAGTCGGCGCAGTAGAAGCTTTCTTT | - | TRBV7-2 | - | TRBJ1-1
CATSDRGLAGGETQYF | TGTGCCACCAGTGACCGGGGACTAGCGGGAGGGGAGACCCAGTACTTC | TRBD2 | TRBV24-1 | many | TRBJ2-5
CASSSQLAGGYNEQFF | TGTGCCAGCAGCTCCCAACTAGCGGGGGGATACAATGAGCAGTTCTTC | TRBD2 | TRBV9 | many | TRBJ2-1
CASSRGEGEKLFF | TGTGCCAGCAGCCGGGGTGAGGGTGAAAAACTGTTTTTT | - | TRBV7-3 | many | TRBJ1-4
CASSLWTGGAGTEAFF | TGCGCCAGCAGCCTTTGGACAGGGGGCGCGGGCACTGAAGCTTTCTTT | TRBD1 | TRBV5-1 | many | TRBJ1-1
CASSQGPGEPNEQFF | TGTGCCAGCAGCCAGGGCCCGGGAGAACCCAATGAGCAGTTCTTC | - | TRBV3-1 | many | TRBJ2-1
CFTREGTEAFF | TGCTTTACACGGGAGGGGACTGAAGCTTTCTTT | - | TRBV29-1 | many | TRBJ1-1
CSVTSGQGKTDTQYF | TGCAGCGTTACTTCTGGACAGGGAAAGACAGATACGCAGTATTTT | TRBD1 | TRBV29-1 | many | TRBJ2-3
CASSQGTDSNEKLFF | TGCGCCAGCAGCCAGGGGACGGATTCTAATGAAAAACTGTTTTTT | - | TRBV4-1 | many | TRBJ1-4
CASSHEMAREQYF | TGTGCCAGCAGCCACGAGATGGCGAGGGAGCAGTACTTC | - | TRBV7-2 | many | TRBJ2-7
CASSGYGTANSPLHF | TGTGCCAGCAGCGGTTACGGGACAGCGAATTCACCCCTCCACTTT | TRBD1 | TRBV7-2 | many | TRBJ1-6
CASRAGLAGPDNEQFF | TGCGCCAGCAGAGCTGGACTAGCGGGCCCCGACAATGAGCAGTTCTTC | TRBD2 | TRBV10-2 | many | TRBJ2-1
CASRRGRSNTGELFF | TGTGCCAGCAGACGCGGACGTTCGAACACCGGGGAGCTGTTTTTT | - | TRBV6-1 | few | TRBJ2-2
CASSTGQGNYEQFF | TGTGCCAGCAGCACCGGACAGGGGAACTATGAGCAGTTCTTC | TRBD1 | TRBV11-1 | - | TRBJ2-1
CASSYPAGDTEAFF | TGTGCCAGCAGTTACCCAGCCGGAGATACTGAAGCTTTCTTT | - | TRBV6-2/TRBV6-3 | - | TRBJ1-1
CSVAASGYNSGANVLTF | TGCAGCGTCGCCGCTAGCGGGTATAACTCTGGGGCCAACGTCCTGACTTTC | TRBD2 | TRBV29-1 | many | TRBJ2-6
CASSYVGLEYEQYF | TGTGCCAGCAGCTACGTTGGACTAGAGTACGAGCAGTACTTC | TRBD2 | TRBV7-2 | many | TRBJ2-7
CSVGQGAGQPQHF | TGCAGCGTTGGTCAGGGGGCTGGGCAGCCCCAGCATTTT | TRBD1 | TRBV29-1 | many | TRBJ1-5
CASSQTSGRPEQFF | TGTGCCAGCAGCCAAACTAGCGGGAGACCTGAGCAGTTCTTC | TRBD2 | TRBV3-1 | many | TRBJ2-1
CAWSVSNSDRALNTEAFF | TGTGCCTGGAGTGTCTCTAATTCGGACAGGGCCTTAAACACTGAAGCTTTCTTT | TRBD1 | TRBV30 | few | TRBJ1-1
CASSDPGRIETQYF | TGCGCCAGCAGTGACCCTGGCCGGATCGAGACCCAGTACTTC | - | TRBV10-2 | many | TRBJ2-5
CSARALAGVNEQFF | TGCAGTGCTAGAGCACTAGCGGGAGTCAATGAGCAGTTCTTC | TRBD2 | TRBV20-1 | - | TRBJ2-1
CSVVTLADQETQYF | TGCAGCGTTGTAACCCTAGCGGACCAAGAGACCCAGTACTTC | TRBD2 | TRBV29-1 | many | TRBJ2-5
CASSLGTGETQYF | TGCGCCAGCAGCCTCGGGACGGGAGAGACCCAGTACTTC | - | TRBV4-1 | many | TRBJ2-5
CAISESGSGRGGNIQYF | TGTGCCATCAGTGAGTCGGGTAGCGGGAGGGGTGGTAACATTCAGTACTTC | TRBD2 | TRBV10-3 | many | TRBJ2-4
CASMFGGSANTGELFF | TGCGCCAGCATGTTTGGGGGGTCTGCGAACACCGGGGAGCTGTTTTTT | - | TRBV5-1 | - | TRBJ2-2
CASSPMSYAWDTQYF | TGTGCCAGCTCACCCATGAGTTATGCGTGGGATACGCAGTATTTT | - | TRBV18 | many | TRBJ2-3
CAWNRDTGELFF | TGTGCCTGGAACAGGGACACCGGGGAGCTGTTTTTT | - | TRBV30 | many | TRBJ2-2
CAWSGNRGNTEAFF | TGTGCCTGGAGTGGGAATCGGGGAAACACTGAAGCTTTCTTT | - | TRBV30 | - | TRBJ1-1
CASSHLGQGSQETQYF | TGCGCCAGCAGTCACCTAGGACAGGGATCCCAAGAGACCCAGTACTTC | TRBD1 | TRBV5-1 | many | TRBJ2-5
CASSSTPGLAGGEQYF | TGTGCCAGCAGCTCAACTCCGGGACTAGCGGGAGGCGAGCAGTACTTC | TRBD2 | TRBV7-8 | few | TRBJ2-7
CASRGTGFSYEQYF | TGTGCCAGCAGGGGGACGGGCTTCAGTTACGAGCAGTACTTC | - | TRBV25-1 | - | TRBJ2-7
CASSPARVEYGYTF | TGTGCCAGCAGCCCGGCGAGGGTTGAGTATGGCTACACCTTC | - | TRBV5-4 | many | TRBJ1-2
CSARDQGASRYGYTF | TGCAGTGCTAGAGATCAGGGGGCATCCCGCTATGGCTACACCTTC | TRBD1 | TRBV20-1 | few | TRBJ1-2
CASSLGRGSIRDAGANVLTF | TGTGCCAGCAGCTTAGGCCGGGGCAGCATACGGGATGCTGGGGCCAACGTCCTGACTTTC | - | TRBV11-1 | few | TRBJ2-6
CSASNRDSTGELFF | TGCAGTGCTAGCAACCGGGACAGCACCGGGGAGCTGTTTTTT | TRBD1 | TRBV20-1 | many | TRBJ2-2
CASTLGGGREGNTEAFF | TGTGCCAGCACCCTTGGAGGGGGCCGGGAAGGGAACACTGAAGCTTTCTTT | TRBD1 | TRBV7-9 | - | TRBJ1-1